The sequence of this T cell receptor beta chain was determined in a study of blood T cell repertoires in COVID-19. Study overall: Donors in the United States, Italy and Spain gave samples during acute or convalescent COVID-19. Nucleic acid was either cDNA or gDNA, and it came from T cells, B-cell-depleted T cells, or PBMCs.

V trimming: 2 bases; J trimming: 4 bases; junction bases outside the gene matches: 7. The germline CDR1 and CDR2 sequences are MGHDK and SYGVNS. The CDR3 has 15 amino acids. In the original analysis: Amplification of reference gene primers provided the estimated nucleated cell counts. TCRdb's table, derived via immunoSEQ multiplex PCR, lists solely in-frame clones and lacks some. That table furnishes V, J and clone size, whereas the DNA furnished D and trimming. This sample carries roughly 150,000 clones, approximately 91% of them seen once, and the ten largest clones take approximately 2.2%. The specimen was peripheral blood. The TCR was taken from a man aged 18 to 30 with acute or convalescent COVID-19. V and J are TRBV25-1 and TRBJ2-5; 7 positions agree with TRBD1. CDR3 residues: CASSELGSGGETQYF. The CDR3 DNA reads TGTGCCAGCAGTGAACTAGGCTCAGGGGGAGAGACCCAGTACTTC.